These 21 T cell receptor beta chains were all obtained from the same sample, sequenced in a study of blood T cells in healthy people across ages. Using a J-beta primer mix together with a sample-barcoded 5' primer, a second PCR was run for roughly 6 to 11 cycles. Using its own MiXCR run on the 5' RACE reads, TCRdb lists one record per CDR3 protein. Here the sample spans about 650,000 distinct CDR3 sequences, 32% being singletons. Material: blood. These TCRs come from a woman over 75 in good health.

This clonotype was recorded at least ten times. J is TRBJ2-7 and V is TRBV6-2 or TRBV6-3; a possible D gene is TRBD2 (6 bases). The V gene lost 2 bases and the J gene lost 0 bases, with 14 bases spanning the gap. CDR1 is MNHEY and CDR2 is SVGEGT in the germline V gene. The CDR3 runs to 16 residues. In DNA, the CDR3 is TGTGCCAGCAGTTACGGCGGGAAACCGAGCTCCTACGAGCAGTACTTC. Its protein product is CASSYGGKPSSYEQYF.

A few counts support this clonotype. A read error is possible here, since a much larger clone lies one base away. The rearrangement uses TRBV6-1 and TRBJ2-7; a weak D match, TRBD2 (5 bases). V was trimmed by 4 bases and J by 3 bases, leaving 13 bases between them. The CDR3 is made up of 14 amino acids. Per germline, CDR1 MNHNS and CDR2 SASEGT. This CDR3 is CASSAQADRYEQYF. The CDR3 DNA follows: TGTGCCAGCAGTGCCCAAGCGGACCGCTACGAGCAGTACTTC.

This clonotype occurred a few times. A much larger clone lies one base from this, so it may be a read error. This chain joins TRBV11-3 and TRBJ2-1, with TRBD2 matching over 7 bases. Per the germline V gene, CDR1 is SGHNT and CDR2 is YENEEA. V lost 5 bases, J lost 2 bases, and 6 bases stayed unmatched. The CDR3 totals 15 residues. This CDR3 is CASSRAGNAYNEQFF. The CDR3 nucleotides read TGTGCCAGCAGCAGAGCGGGGAACGCCTACAATGAGCAGTTCTTC.

This sequence joins TRBV6-5 and TRBJ1-1; the D is unclear. Trimming cost V 7 bases and J 10 bases, with 19 bases left between them. This CDR3 is built from 13 residues. Germline-derived CDR1 and CDR2 are MNHEY and SVGAGI. CDR3 amino acids: CASTGGRAGVAFF. CDR3 DNA sequence: TGTGCCAGCACCGGAGGGAGGGCCGGGGTAGCTTTCTTT.

As for this clonotype: With a much larger clone just one base away, this may be a read error. CDR3 nucleotide sequence: TGTGCCAGCAGTCCGCGTGGACGGAAAGGCAATGAGCAGTACTTC. Its protein is CASSPRGRKGNEQYF. The chain joins TRBV6-5 to TRBJ2-7; no definite D call. CDR1 and CDR2 from the germline V gene are MNHEY and SVGAGI. The CDR3 consists of 15 residues. The germline V and J ends were trimmed by 5 bases and 7 bases, with 21 bases remaining between them.

This clonotype was recorded at least ten times. The rearrangement links TRBV6-2 or TRBV6-3 to TRBJ1-1; D call uncertain. CDR1 is MNHEY, CDR2 SVGEGT, per germline. The V end lost 10 bases, the J end lost 1 base, and 7 bases lay between the germline ends. This CDR3 has 11 residues. The chain's CDR3 is CATGRNTEAFF. The CDR3 nucleotides are TGTGCCACGGGGAGGAACACTGAAGCTTTCTTT.

There are a few counts of this clonotype. A read error may produce the germline difference seen at one junction end. The chain joins TRBV29-1 to TRBJ2-1, with 11 bases lining up with TRBD2. Germline V lookup: CDR1 SQVTM, CDR2 ANQGSEA. This CDR3 is 17 amino acids long. Here the CDR3 reads CSAELTSGTSSYNGQFF. The CDR3 region has the DNA TGCAGCGCTGAACTGACTAGCGGGACAAGCTCCTACAATGGGCAGTTCTTC.

This clonotype occurred a few times. The chain links TRBV30 to TRBJ2-5; D is tentatively TRBD1 or TRBD2 (5 bases each). V was trimmed by 8 bases and J by 1 base, leaving 11 bases between them. CDR3 size: 12 residues. The germline V gene encodes CDR1 GTSNPN and CDR2 SVGIG (reference sequence). The CDR3 region is CAREGIQETQYF. DNA for the CDR3: TGTGCCCGAGAGGGGATCCAAGAGACCCAGTACTTC.

At least ten counts were recorded for this clonotype. The V gene is TRBV3-1, the J gene TRBJ2-5; D is unresolved. The CDR3 loop spans 13 amino acids. Germline CDR1 LGHDT, CDR2 YNNKEL (reference sequence). V gave up 2 bases and J gave up 2 bases, with 6 bases separating them. The CDR3 DNA follows: TGTGCCAGCAGCCAAATGGGTCAAGAGACCCAGTACTTC. It translates to CASSQMGQETQYF.

The rearrangement links TRBV6-6 to TRBJ1-2; 10 bases align to TRBD1. The CDR3 has 15 residues. Germline CDR1 is MNHNY and CDR2 is SVGAGI (reference sequence). V was pared by 6 bases and J by 5 bases, with 9 bases of the junction left unmatched. CDR3 region: CASRATGGASYGYTF. CDR3 DNA: TGTGCCAGCAGGGCGACAGGGGGCGCCAGTTATGGCTACACCTTC.

This clonotype has a count of ten or more. The gene calls are TRBV7-6 and TRBJ2-5, with TRBD1 matching 10 bases. V was clipped by 1 base and J by 2 bases; unmatched bases: 1. The CDR3 sequence is 15 residues long. CDR1 is SGHVS, CDR2 FNYEAQ, per germline. CDR3 sequence reads: CASSLGQGAQETQYF. The CDR3 DNA follows: TGTGCCAGCAGCTTAGGACAGGGGGCGCAAGAGACCCAGTACTTC.

This clonotype was picked up a small number of times. The chain recombines TRBV30 with TRBJ1-1, with D uncertain. The CDR3 is 13 residues long. Germline lookup yields CDR1 GTSNPN and CDR2 SVGIG (reference sequence). The V and J ends lost 3 bases and 1 base respectively, with 9 bases between them. The CDR3 region has the DNA TGTGCCTGGAGACCCGGGAGGAACACTGAAGCTTTCTTT. Protein: CAWRPGRNTEAFF.

This clonotype has ten or more counts. V and J are TRBV7-9 and TRBJ2-4, with 8 nucleotides matching TRBD1. CDR1 is SEHNR and CDR2 is FQNEAQ in the germline V gene (reference sequence). The CDR3 length is 16 residues. V lost 5 bases to trimming and J lost 7 bases; unmatched junction nucleotides: 13. The CDR3 here is CASSPTTFGQGNIQYF. For the CDR3, the DNA is TGTGCCAGCAGCCCCACAACGTTTGGACAGGGCAACATTCAGTACTTC. The variable domain in full, with the rest retrieved from reference TRBV7-9 and TRBJ2-4, is DTGVSQNPRHKITKRGQNVTFRCDPISEHNRLYWYRQTLGQGPEFLTYFQNEAQLEKSRLLSDRFSAERPKGSFSTLEIQRTEQGDSAMYLCASSPTTFGQGNIQYFGAGTRLSVL.

J is TRBJ2-3 and V is TRBV20-1, with 14 positions matching TRBD2. V dropped 5 bases and J dropped 5; count of bases not matched to a gene: 6. CDR3 length equals 15 residues. Germline V gives CDR1 DFQATT, CDR2 SNEGSKA (reference sequence). This CDR3 is CSAPTSGGARDTQYF. In DNA form, the CDR3 reads TGCAGTGCTCCGACTAGCGGGGGGGCCAGAGATACGCAGTATTTT.

This clonotype came up many times. The chain carries TRBV20-1 and TRBJ1-6; D is unresolved. Germline lookup yields CDR1 DFQATT and CDR2 SNEGSKA (reference sequence). Trimming removed 5 bases from V and 6 bases from J, with 11 bases in between. The CDR3 extends over 13 amino acids. CDR3 residues: CSAPSIVNSPLHF. CDR3 bases: TGCAGTGCTCCGTCTATAGTTAATTCACCCCTCCACTTT.

In this sample, this clonotype turned up many times. J is TRBJ2-5 and V is TRBV14; tentative D call: TRBD2 (5 bases). CDR1 is SGHDN and CDR2 is FVKESK in the germline V gene. This CDR3 has 14 amino acids. The V gene lost 0 bases and the J gene lost 4 bases, with 9 bases spanning the gap. Here the CDR3 reads CASSQDWAGETQYF. The CDR3 coding sequence is TGTGCCAGCAGCCAAGATTGGGCGGGAGAGACCCAGTACTTC.

To note about this clonotype: The junction shows a germline mismatch at one end, possibly a read error. The chain has TRBV4-2 and TRBJ2-2, with TRBD2 as a possible D gene (5 bases). The CDR3 spans 14 residues. Germline-derived CDR1 and CDR2 are LGHNA and YNFKEQ. CDR3 bases: TGTGCCAGCAGCCAAGCCCGGAGCACCGGGGAGCCGTTTTTT. Translating it yields CASSQARSTGEPFF.

The J gene is TRBJ2-7, the V gene TRBV7-2; D is perhaps TRBD2 (5 bases). The V gene lost 5 bases and the J gene lost 0 bases, with 11 bases spanning the gap. Germline V lookup: CDR1 SGHTA, CDR2 FQGNSA. The CDR3 length is 14 residues. CDR3 sequence reads: CASSRGYSSYEQYF. In nucleotides, the CDR3 is TGTGCCAGCAGCCGCGGGTACAGCTCCTACGAGCAGTACTTC.

This clonotype was recorded many times. This chain joins TRBV6-6 and TRBJ2-3, with 7 positions matching TRBD2. Looked up from germline, CDR1 is MNHNY and CDR2 is SVGAGI (reference sequence). The J segment lost 0 bases and the V segment lost 4 bases, leaving 4 bases of the junction unmatched. This CDR3 region has 15 residues. Here the CDR3 DNA reads TGTGCCAGCAGTTGGGGAGGGTCTAGCACAGATACGCAGTATTTT. Translation: CASSWGGSSTDTQYF.

This clonotype was seen a few times. The J gene is TRBJ2-3, the V gene TRBV12-3 or TRBV12-4; D might be TRBD2 (6 bases). This CDR3 has 13 amino acids. Trimming left V 9 bases short and J 5 bases short, with 15 bases between. CDR3: CASQTRKGDTQYF. The CDR3 bases are TGTGCCAGTCAGACTAGGAAGGGAGATACGCAGTATTTT.

This clonotype was seen ten or more times. This chain connects TRBV7-8 to TRBJ1-2; 7 nucleotides line up with TRBD1. The CDR3 is made up of 15 amino acids. Trimming removed 5 bases from V and 7 bases from J; junction bases left unmatched: 13. Germline CDR1 reads SGHVS; CDR2 reads FQNEAQ. The CDR3, as DNA: TGTGCCAGCAGCCCGAGACGAGGACAGGCTGGTGGCTACACCTTC. Translation: CASSPRRGQAGGYTF.